A selection of T cell receptor beta chains follows, all from one sample in a study of blood T cell repertoires in COVID-19. Only in-frame clones appear in the TCRdb table, and some are missing; sequencing was by immunoSEQ multiplex PCR. This repertoire shows about 130,000 clones, roughly 90% found once; its top ten account for approximately 5%. What was sequenced was peripheral blood. The receptor set was obtained from a man aged 55 to 70 with COVID-19, enrolled during active disease. Both conserved end residues are part of each CDR3. A D gene is named only where the DNA matches it firmly. Clone size, where shown, is once, few, many, or a class for clones that have expanded.

j_gene | v_gene | d_gene | abundance | CDR3nt | CDR3aa
TRBJ1-2 | TRBV28 | . | . | TGTGCCAGCAGTTCCAGCCCGGGCTATGGCTACACCTTC | CASSSSPGYGYTF
TRBJ1-1 | TRBV4-2 | . | . | TGTGCCAGCAGCTTGGGGGGGAGGGAGACTGAAGCTTTCTTT | CASSLGGRETEAFF
TRBJ1-2 | TRBV10-3 | . | . | TGTGCCATCAGTGATGGAGGGACGGGCTACACCTTC | CAISDGGTGYTF
TRBJ2-7 | TRBV28 | TRBD1 | . | TGTGCCAGCAGTACTCCACAAGGGGACAGTGTATCCTACGAGCAGTACTTC | CASSTPQGDSVSYEQYF
TRBJ2-7 | TRBV11-1 | TRBD2 | . | TGTGCCAGCAGCCCTAGACTAGCGGGAGAGGTATACGAGCAGTACTTC | CASSPRLAGEVYEQYF
TRBJ2-3 | TRBV7-2 | . | . | TGTGCCAGCAGCTTTAAAGCTAGCACAGATACGCAGTATTTT | CASSFKASTDTQYF
TRBJ1-4 | TRBV10-3 | TRBD1 | . | TGTGCCATCAGTGAGTCGTCGGACAGGTCCGGAGAAAAACTGTTTTTT | CAISESSDRSGEKLFF
TRBJ1-6 | TRBV5-1 | . | . | TGCGCCAGCAGCTTGGAGGGGGGGACGAATTCACCCCTCCACTTT | CASSLEGGTNSPLHF
TRBJ2-3 | TRBV1 | . | . | TGCACCAGACCCATTGGAGGGAGCACAGATACGCAGTATTTT | CTRPIGGSTDTQYF
TRBJ2-5 | TRBV3-1/TRBV3-2 | TRBD1 | once | TGTGCCAGCAGCCCGGGACAGGGGGCGGGGGAGACCCAGTACTTC | CASSPGQGAGETQYF
TRBJ1-3 | TRBV5-6 | TRBD1 | . | TGTGCCACCTCAAGCCGGGACAGGGAAAAGGGCTTGGGAAACACCATATATTTT | CATSSRDREKGLGNTIYF
TRBJ2-2 | TRBV10-3 | TRBD2 | once | TGTGCCATCGCCGGGACTAGCGGGAGGAACACCGGGGAGCTGTTTTTT | CAIAGTSGRNTGELFF
TRBJ2-7 | TRBV5-1 | . | . | TGCGCCAGCAGCTCTTCCCCACAGGCCTCTGAGGCCGAGCAGTACTTC | CASSSSPQASEAEQYF
TRBJ1-2 | TRBV6-2/TRBV6-3 | TRBD1 | . | TGTGCCAGCAGCCCGGGACAGTCTGGCTACACCTTC | CASSPGQSGYTF
TRBJ2-7 | TRBV11-2 | TRBD2 | . | TGTGCCAGCAGCTTAGTTCGAGCGGGGGAGGACGAGCAGTACTTC | CASSLVRAGEDEQYF
TRBJ2-2 | TRBV10-3 | . | . | TGTGCCACCGCGATACAGTCCGGGGAGCTGTTTTTT | CATAIQSGELFF
TRBJ2-2 | TRBV5-1 | . | . | TGCGCCAGCAGCAGAAGGACAGATAACACCGGGGAGCTGTTTTTT | CASSRRTDNTGELFF
TRBJ1-1 | TRBV6-2/TRBV6-3 | . | . | TGTGCCAGCAGTAACCCTAGGGACAAACCCTTGACTGAAGCTTTCTTT | CASSNPRDKPLTEAFF
TRBJ1-2 | TRBV19 | TRBD1 | . | TGTGCCAGTACCCCGGGACAGGATAACTATGGCTACACCTTC | CASTPGQDNYGYTF
TRBJ1-5 | TRBV6-5 | TRBD1 | . | TGTGCCAGCAGTTCGGACAGGAATCAGCCCCAGCATTTT | CASSSDRNQPQHF
TRBJ1-1 | TRBV14 | TRBD1 | . | TGTGCCAGCAGCGGACAGGGGAACACTGAAGCTTTCTTT | CASSGQGNTEAFF
TRBJ1-2 | TRBV28 | . | . | TGTGCCAGCAAACACAGGCTCTTTTCCTATGGCTACACCTTC | CASKHRLFSYGYTF
TRBJ2-7 | TRBV28 | TRBD2 | . | TGTGCCAGCAGTTTATTAGGGGAGGGACGGGAGCAGTACTTC | CASSLLGEGREQYF
TRBJ2-3 | TRBV15 | TRBD2 | . | TGTGCCACCAGCAGAGCTAGCGGGAGCACAGATACGCAGTATTTT | CATSRASGSTDTQYF
TRBJ2-1 | TRBV4-3 | . | . | TGCGCCAGCAGCCAAGGACAGGGAGGCTACAATGAGCAGTTCTTC | CASSQGQGGYNEQFF
TRBJ2-3 | TRBV12-5 | TRBD2 | . | TGTGCTAGTGGTTTCAGACTAGCGGGAATGGTAGATACGCAGTATTTT | CASGFRLAGMVDTQYF
TRBJ1-1 | TRBV7-9 | . | . | TGTGCCACCTCAGCCGACAGAAGTTACACTGAAGCTTTCTTT | CATSADRSYTEAFF
TRBJ1-3 | TRBV9 | TRBD1 | once | TGTGCCAGCAGCGTAGGGACAGGGGGCGAAGGAAACACCATATATTTT | CASSVGTGGEGNTIYF
TRBJ1-2 | TRBV7-2 | . | . | TGTGCCAGCAGCCAAAGGACAGAGAACTATGGCTACACCTTC | CASSQRTENYGYTF
TRBJ2-7 | TRBV3-1/TRBV3-2 | . | . | TGTGCCAGCAGCCTCCGCCGGGAGCAGTACTTC | CASSLRREQYF
TRBJ2-7 | TRBV28 | . | . | TGTGCCAGCAGTCTCACAGGACCCTCCCGCTACGAGCAGTACTTC | CASSLTGPSRYEQYF
TRBJ1-2 | TRBV3-1/TRBV3-2 | TRBD1 | few | TGTGCCAGCAGCCGCCTGACAGGGAACTATGGCTACACCTTC | CASSRLTGNYGYTF
TRBJ1-2 | TRBV6-5 | . | . | TGTGCCAGCATAAGGGGCAGGGCCTATGGCTACACCTTC | CASIRGRAYGYTF
TRBJ2-5 | TRBV20-1 | TRBD1 | . | TGCAGTGCTAGTGTTCAGGGGGTTTCCCGAGAGACCCAGTACTTC | CSASVQGVSRETQYF
TRBJ2-7 | TRBV19 | TRBD1 | . | TGTGCCAGTAGCCCCGAATCAGGGGGCCTTAGACACGAGCAGTACTTC | CASSPESGGLRHEQYF
TRBJ1-1 | TRBV5-1 | . | . | TGCGCCAGCAGCTTTACAGCAATACAGGCGAACACTGAAGCTTTCTTT | CASSFTAIQANTEAFF
TRBJ2-7 | TRBV29-1 | TRBD2 | . | TGCAGCGTTCTAGCGGGTTTAAGCTACGAGCAGTACTTC | CSVLAGLSYEQYF
TRBJ2-5 | TRBV5-4 | TRBD2 | . | TGTGCCAGCAGCCCTAGGGGTAGCGGGGAATACGAGGAGACCCAGTACTTC | CASSPRGSGEYEETQYF
TRBJ2-1 | TRBV5-1 | . | . | TGCGCCAGCAGCTTTCCTCTCCGGGACAAAAACAATGAGCAGTTCTTC | CASSFPLRDKNNEQFF
TRBJ2-1 | TRBV18 | . | . | TGTGCCAGCTCATCATCGCGGGCCTCGGAGAATGAGCAGTTCTTC | CASSSSRASENEQFF
TRBJ2-1 | TRBV7-3 | TRBD2 | . | TGTGCCAGCAGCTTAATGGCGGGAGGTGCAAATGAGCAGTTCTTC | CASSLMAGGANEQFF
TRBJ1-5 | TRBV6-5 | . | once | TGTGCCAGCAGTTACTCCCGGGACAAAGAAGACCAGCCCCAGCATTTT | CASSYSRDKEDQPQHF
TRBJ2-5 | TRBV18 | . | . | TGTGCCAGCTCACCAAACACCCAAGAGACCCAGTACTTC | CASSPNTQETQYF
TRBJ2-4 | TRBV30 | TRBD2 | . | TGTGCCTGGAGTGGGGGAGGGGTTCCCAAAAACATTCAGTACTTC | CAWSGGGVPKNIQYF
TRBJ2-7 | TRBV10-2 | TRBD1 | . | TGCGCCAGTGGGACAGCTCTTGGGGAAAAGCAGTACTTC | CASGTALGEKQYF